A selection of T cell receptor beta chains follows, all from one sample in a study of Ad26.COV2.S vaccination and SARS-CoV-2 variants. Using immunoSEQ multiplex PCR, the repertoire was profiled, and TCRdb retains in-frame clones only, with some absent. The table lists approximately 480,000 clones, approximately 90% of them singletons. The sample was peripheral blood, taken in a trial of Ad26.COV2.S vaccine versus placebo. These receptors were collected from a person aged 18-60 years who received the Ad26.COV2.S COVID-19 vaccine or a placebo. Both conserved end residues are part of each CDR3. Size values are once, few and many counts, or a class for expanded clones, and some rows have none.

TRBJ2-7,16,TRBV7-9,once,CASSPAGGLADYEQYF
TRBJ1-2,12,TRBV25-1,few,CASIGDDYGYTF
TRBJ2-1,16,TRBV9,NA,CASSSSAGTSYNEQFF
TRBJ2-7,12,TRBV28,NA,CASTGLASEQYF
TRBJ2-1,15,TRBV2,NA,CASTKVLAGVNEQFF
TRBJ2-7,11,TRBV2,NA,CASSEYYEQYF
TRBJ2-6,14,TRBV19,NA,CASSIGRGANVLTF
TRBJ1-6,13,TRBV28,NA,CASSSGWVSPLHF
TRBJ2-3,13,TRBV14,NA,CASSTIDTDTQYF
TRBJ1-2,13,TRBV29-1,once,CSVHRETEYGYTF
TRBJ1-3,15,TRBV4-2,NA,CASSQEGSSGNTIYF
TRBJ1-1,14,TRBV7-3,NA,CASSFDRANTEAFF
TRBJ1-1,15,TRBV7-3,NA,CASSSQGGSHTEAFF
TRBJ1-1,14,TRBV5-4,NA,CASSRRDRTVEAFF